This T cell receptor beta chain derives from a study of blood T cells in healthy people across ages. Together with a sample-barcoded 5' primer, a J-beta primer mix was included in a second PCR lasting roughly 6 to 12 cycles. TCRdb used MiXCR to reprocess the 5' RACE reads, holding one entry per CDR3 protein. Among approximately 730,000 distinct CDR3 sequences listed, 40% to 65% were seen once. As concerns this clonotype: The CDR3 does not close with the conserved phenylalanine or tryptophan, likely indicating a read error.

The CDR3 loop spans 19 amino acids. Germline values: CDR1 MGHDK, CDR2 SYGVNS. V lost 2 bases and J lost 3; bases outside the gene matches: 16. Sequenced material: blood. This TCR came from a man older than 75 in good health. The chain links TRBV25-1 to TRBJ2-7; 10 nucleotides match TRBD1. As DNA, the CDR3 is TGTGCCAGCAGTGAAAGGGCGCTCGGGGGACAGGGGTACCACTACGAGCAGTACTAC. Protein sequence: CASSERALGGQGYHYEQYY.